This entry lists 24 T cell receptor beta chains sequenced from one sample in a study of T cells in localized non-small cell lung cancer. Here immunoSEQ multiplex PCR was the method, and the copy in TCRdb shows in-frame clones only, minus some. The sample has some 39,000 clones; 70% to 80% are singletons. Sequencing was performed on PBMCs, taken before any cancer treatment. These TCRs come from a woman aged 40-69 years with stage II squamous cell lung carcinoma.

J is TRBJ2-5 and V is TRBV7-2; the D is unclear. CDR3 length: 13 residues. Trimming pared 5 bases from V and 6 bases from J, leaving 13 bases between. The germline V gene has CDR1 SGHTA and CDR2 FQGNSA. The chain's CDR3 is CASSQDGRQTQYF. The CDR3 DNA sequence: TGTGCCAGCAGCCAAGACGGCCGCCAGACCCAGTACTTC.

This CDR3 is CASRLTGGTEAFF. CDR3 coding DNA: TGTGCCAGCAGACTGACAGGGGGCACTGAAGCTTTCTTT. V gene TRBV6-1 combines with J gene TRBJ1-1, with 9 bases aligning to TRBD1. Unmatched junction bases numbered 3, after V lost 6 bases and J lost 4 bases. The CDR3 extends over 13 amino acids. Germline V gene data show CDR1 as MNHNS and CDR2 as SASEGT.

This rearrangement joins TRBV15 to TRBJ1-2; a possible D gene is TRBD1 (5 bases). Germline V lookup: CDR1 LNHNV, CDR2 YYDKDF (reference sequence). Deletions cut 5 bases from V and 6 bases from J, with 16 bases between. The CDR3 is 14 amino acids. CDR3 nucleotide sequence: TGTGCCACCAGCTCCCCTGGGGGGGGGAATGGCTACACCTTC. Translated, it gives CATSSPGGGNGYTF.

The rearrangement uses TRBV7-9 and TRBJ2-7, with 9 bases aligning to TRBD2. CDR3 length equals 15 residues. Germline trimming cut 1 base from V and 3 bases from J; bases unmatched to any gene: 4. Germline assignment: CDR1 SEHNR and CDR2 FQNEAQ (reference sequence). CDR3 in amino acids: CASSLGLAGDYEQYF. Here the CDR3 DNA reads TGTGCCAGCAGCTTAGGGTTAGCGGGAGACTACGAGCAGTACTTC.

Note on this clone: The junction departs from the called germline gene at one end, perhaps through a read error. This chain links TRBV13 with TRBJ2-5, with 8 nucleotides matching TRBD1. The germline CDR1 and CDR2 sequences are PRHDT and FYEKMQ (reference sequence). The CDR3 spans 17 residues. Here the CDR3 DNA reads TGTGCCAGCAGCCTAGGACAGGGAGTGAGGGGCCAAGAGACCCAGTACTTC. This gives the protein CASSLGQGVRGQETQYF.

The chain carries TRBV2 and TRBJ2-2, with 9 bases aligning to TRBD2. Germline lookup yields CDR1 SNHLY and CDR2 FYNNEI. V was pared by 6 bases and J by 4 bases, with 3 bases of the junction left unmatched. The CDR3 is 14 residues long. The CDR3 spells CASSRGRATGELFF. In DNA form, the CDR3 reads TGTGCCAGCAGCCGCGGGAGGGCCACCGGGGAGCTGTTTTTT.

Ten or more counts support this clone. The V call is TRBV9, the J call TRBJ2-1; tentative D call: TRBD2 (7 bases). Germline lookup yields CDR1 SGDLS and CDR2 YYNGEE. The CDR3 spans 17 residues. The V gene lost 0 bases and the J gene lost 2 bases, with 15 bases spanning the gap. The CDR3 reads CASSVVPVGGPYNEQFF. CDR3 bases: TGTGCCAGCAGCGTAGTACCGGTCGGGGGGCCCTACAATGAGCAGTTCTTC.

This chain connects TRBV28 to TRBJ2-5; the match to TRBD1 covers 8 bases. The DNA matches TRBJ2-7 better at its end, which makes the J call doubtful. The CDR3 runs 14 residues. Germline values: CDR1 MDHEN, CDR2 SYDVKM. The CDR3 sequence: CASSRSGTGYEQYF. The CDR3 DNA reads as TGTGCCAGCAGTCGATCCGGGACAGGCTACGAGCAGTACTTC.

This clone was counted at least ten times. The chain is built from TRBV19 and TRBJ1-1, with TRBD1 as a possible D gene (6 bases). Germline CDR1 is LNHDA and CDR2 is SQIVND (reference sequence). V was clipped by 5 bases and J by 3 bases, with 25 bases between them. The length of the CDR3 is 18 residues. The CDR3 coding sequence is TGTGCCAGTAGTTATTTGGAGGGGGGCTCTTCAAGGGACACTGAAGCTTTCTTT. Translation: CASSYLEGGSSRDTEAFF.

The chain carries TRBV28 and TRBJ2-2; 10 nucleotides line up with TRBD1. The ends lost 1 base at V and 3 bases at J; junction bases unmatched: 5. This CDR3 spans 17 amino acids. Germline V CDR1 and CDR2: MDHEN, SYDVKM. The CDR3 spells CASSLFPGQGDTGELFF. In DNA form, the CDR3 reads TGTGCCAGCAGTTTATTCCCCGGACAGGGGGACACCGGGGAGCTGTTTTTT.

The V gene is TRBV6-5, the J gene TRBJ2-7; 10 bases fit TRBD1. Per the germline V gene, CDR1 is MNHEY and CDR2 is SVGAGI. The CDR3 is 15 amino acids. V lost 7 bases, J lost 0 bases, and 6 bases stayed unmatched. The CDR3 region has the DNA TGTGCCAGCACTCCGGGACAGGGGCACTCCTACGAGCAGTACGTC. Translated, it gives CASTPGQGHSYEQYV.

DNA of the CDR3: TGTGCCAGTGCAGACCAGGCGGGAGGGACCTACAATGAGCAGTTCTTC. It yields the protein CASADQAGGTYNEQFF. The rearrangement uses TRBV19 and TRBJ2-1; 9 nucleotides line up with TRBD2. The CDR3 has 16 amino acids. V was pared by 8 bases and J by 2 bases, with 10 bases of the junction left unmatched. Germline CDR1 reads LNHDA; CDR2 reads SQIVND (reference sequence).

The chain carries TRBV27 and TRBJ2-1; D is perhaps TRBD1 (6 bases). V was pared by 5 bases and J by 4 bases, with 18 bases between. There are 16 residues in the CDR3. Per the germline V gene, CDR1 is MNHEY and CDR2 is SMNVEV (reference sequence). CDR3 in amino acids: CASSPEQGIQYNEQFF. The CDR3 region has the DNA TGTGCCAGCAGTCCTGAACAGGGAATACAATACAATGAGCAGTTCTTC.

This sequence joins TRBV5-1 and TRBJ2-1, with 9 bases lining up with TRBD2. Unmatched junction bases numbered 12, after V lost 1 base and J lost 7 bases. CDR1 is SGHRS, CDR2 YFSETQ, per germline. CDR3 length: 17 amino acids. CDR3 loop: CASSLMSGGPLGNEQFF. In DNA, the CDR3 is TGCGCCAGCAGCTTGATGAGCGGGGGGCCCCTAGGGAATGAGCAGTTCTTC.

V usage is TRBV7-2 and J usage is TRBJ2-3, with a weak D call TRBD2 (6 bases). CDR1 and CDR2 from the germline V gene are SGHTA and FQGNSA. V shed 5 bases and J shed 4 bases, with 16 bases lying between them. This CDR3 is 15 amino acids long. In DNA, the CDR3 is TGTGCCAGCAGCCGGGAGTTTAGTAGCCCAGATACGCAGTATTTT. It translates to CASSREFSSPDTQYF.

V usage is TRBV7-9 and J usage is TRBJ1-2; D remains ambiguous. Trimming took off 1 base at V and 6 bases at J, with 6 bases between the two ends. Germline V gene sequence: CDR1 SEHNR, CDR2 FQNEAQ (reference sequence). The CDR3 is made up of 12 amino acids. The CDR3 spells CASSLEMHGYTF. The CDR3 DNA follows: TGTGCCAGCAGCTTAGAGATGCATGGCTACACCTTC.

The V call is TRBV7-9, the J call TRBJ2-7; D possibly corresponds to TRBD1 (5 bases). Per the germline V gene, CDR1 is SEHNR and CDR2 is FQNEAQ (reference sequence). The CDR3 spans 16 residues. Trimming left V 1 base short and J 3 bases short, with 16 bases between. DNA for the CDR3: TGTGCCAGCAGCTTAGGGGTTCCCGCAGGGTACTACGAGCAGTACTTC. This encodes CASSLGVPAGYYEQYF.

This clone was observed a handful of times. The chain joins TRBV5-6 to TRBJ1-6; D is unresolved. V was cut by 4 bases and J by 7 bases, with 6 bases left in between. The CDR3 has 12 residues. CDR1 and CDR2 (germline): SGHDT, YYEEEE. The CDR3 spells CASSLSNSPLHF. Here the CDR3 DNA reads TGTGCCAGCAGCCTATCAAATTCACCCCTCCACTTT.

The chain has TRBV5-1 and TRBJ2-1; D not resolved. The CDR3 extends over 14 amino acids. Trimming took 0 bases from V and 5 from J, leaving 9 bases between them. CDR1 is SGHRS, CDR2 YFSETQ, per germline. CDR3 nucleotide sequence: TGCGCCAGCAGCTTGGAGGCCAGAAACAATGAGCAGTTCTTC. Translation gives CASSLEARNNEQFF.

The chain joins TRBV29-1 to TRBJ2-7; 10 bases match TRBD1. Per the germline V gene, CDR1 is SQVTM and CDR2 is ANQGSEA. Trimming at V came to 4 bases and at J to 9 bases, leaving 30 bases not matched to a gene. The CDR3 totals 20 residues. CDR3 sequence reads: CSVAEGGTEGTGAWRRRQYF. The DNA of the CDR3 is TGCAGCGTTGCCGAGGGTGGTACGGAAGGGACAGGGGCTTGGAGACGGCGGCAGTACTTC.

CDR3 in amino acids: CASSFRQGYNQPQHF. The CDR3 nucleotides are TGTGCCAGCAGTTTTCGTCAGGGATACAATCAGCCCCAGCATTTT. The genes are TRBV28 and TRBJ1-5; TRBD1 might be the D (5 bases). Germline CDR1 reads MDHEN; CDR2 reads SYDVKM. The CDR3 extends over 15 amino acids. The ends were cut back, 3 bases at V and 3 bases at J, with 12 bases in the middle.

The V call is TRBV13, the J call TRBJ2-7; D may be TRBD2 (6 bases). V was clipped by 0 bases and J by 7 bases, with 19 bases between them. The germline CDR1 and CDR2 sequences are PRHDT and FYEKMQ (reference sequence). This CDR3 region has 16 residues. Here the CDR3 DNA reads TGTGCCAGCAGCTTAGGCGCGACTAGGCCACAGAGGGAGCAGTACTTC. It yields the protein CASSLGATRPQREQYF.

The V call is TRBV6-6, the J call TRBJ1-4; 9 positions match TRBD1. V lost 6 bases to trimming and J lost 8 bases; unmatched junction nucleotides: 7. The CDR3 runs to 14 residues. Germline-derived CDR1 and CDR2 are MNHNY and SVGAGI (reference sequence). CDR3 sequence (DNA): TGTGCCAGCAGCCTGGGACAGGGTAGCGAAAAACTGTTTTTT. Amino acids: CASSLGQGSEKLFF.

The rearrangement uses TRBV10-3 and TRBJ2-5; TRBD2 matches 8 bases. V was pared by 5 bases and J by 6 bases, with 8 bases of the junction left unmatched. The CDR3 sequence is 14 residues long. Looked up from germline, CDR1 is ENHRY and CDR2 is SYGVKD. CDR3 sequence: CAISRGLAGQTQYF. DNA of the CDR3: TGTGCCATCAGTCGCGGACTAGCCGGCCAGACCCAGTACTTC.